The present TCR beta chain was sequenced within a study of early T cells in non-severe SARS-CoV-2 infection. This clonotype was recorded at least ten times. Each CDR3 protein gets one entry after TCRdb re-called the 5' RACE reads with MiXCR. This table has around 27,000 distinct CDR3 sequences, 3% to 5% appearing once. The V gene lost 6 bases and the J gene lost 8 bases, with 11 bases spanning the gap. The CDR3 runs 11 residues. Germline values: CDR1 SQVTM, CDR2 ANQGSEA. The genes are TRBV29-1 and TRBJ2-1; D unclear. This TCR came from an adult who was a healthcare worker with PCR-confirmed SARS-CoV-2 infection or an uninfected control (not recorded which). The sample consisted of whole blood. CDR3 residues: CSVTPKDEQFF. CDR3 nucleotides: TGCAGCGTAACCCCTAAGGATGAGCAGTTCTTC.